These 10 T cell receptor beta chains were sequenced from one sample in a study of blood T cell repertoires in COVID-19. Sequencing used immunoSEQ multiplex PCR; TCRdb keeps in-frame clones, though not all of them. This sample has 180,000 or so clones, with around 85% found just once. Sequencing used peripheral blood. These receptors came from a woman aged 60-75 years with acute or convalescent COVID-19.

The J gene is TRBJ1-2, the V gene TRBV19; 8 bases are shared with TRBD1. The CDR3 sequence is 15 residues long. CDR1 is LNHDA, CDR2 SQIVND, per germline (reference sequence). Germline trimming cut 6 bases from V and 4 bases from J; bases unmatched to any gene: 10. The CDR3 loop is CASSPLQGVGYGYTF. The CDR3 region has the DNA TGTGCCAGTAGCCCGTTACAGGGGGTTGGCTATGGCTACACCTTC.

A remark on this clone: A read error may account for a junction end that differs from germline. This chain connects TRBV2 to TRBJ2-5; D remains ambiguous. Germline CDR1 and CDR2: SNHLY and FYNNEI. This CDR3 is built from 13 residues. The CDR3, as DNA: TGTGCCAGCAGTGAAGCTATCCCGGAGCGCCCCGACTTC. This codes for CASSEAIPERPDF. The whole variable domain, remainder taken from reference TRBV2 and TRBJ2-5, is EPEVTQTPSHQVTQMGQEVILRCVPISNHLYFYWYRQILGQKVEFLVSFYNNEISEKSEIFDDQFSVERPDGSNFTLKIRSTKLEDSAMYFCASSEAIPERPDFGPGTRLLVL.

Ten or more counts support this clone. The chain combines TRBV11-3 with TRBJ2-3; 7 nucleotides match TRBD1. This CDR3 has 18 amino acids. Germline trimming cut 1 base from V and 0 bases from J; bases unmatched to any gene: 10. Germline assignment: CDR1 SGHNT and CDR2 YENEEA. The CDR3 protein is CASSLGETGRGSTDTQYF. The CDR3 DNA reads TGTGCCAGCAGCTTAGGAGAGACAGGGCGCGGAAGCACAGATACGCAGTATTTT.

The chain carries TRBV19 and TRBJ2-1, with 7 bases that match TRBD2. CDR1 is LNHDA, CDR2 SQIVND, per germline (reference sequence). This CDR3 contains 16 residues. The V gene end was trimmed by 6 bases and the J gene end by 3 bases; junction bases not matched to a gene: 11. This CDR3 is CASRGSASGNYNEQFF. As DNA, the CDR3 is TGTGCCAGTAGGGGTTCGGCTAGCGGTAACTACAATGAGCAGTTCTTC.

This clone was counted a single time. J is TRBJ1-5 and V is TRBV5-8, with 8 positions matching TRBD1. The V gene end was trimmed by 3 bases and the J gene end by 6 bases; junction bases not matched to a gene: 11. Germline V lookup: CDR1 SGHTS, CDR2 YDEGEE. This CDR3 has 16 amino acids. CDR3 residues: CASSSGQGPSGQPQHF. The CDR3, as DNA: TGTGCCAGCAGCTCCGGACAGGGTCCCTCGGGTCAGCCCCAGCATTTT. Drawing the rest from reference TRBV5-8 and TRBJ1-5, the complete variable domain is EAGVTQSPTHLIKTRGQQATLRCSPISGHTSVYWYQQALGLGLQFLLWYDEGEERNRGNFPPRFSGRQFPNYSSELNVNALELEDSALYLCASSSGQGPSGQPQHFGDGTRLSIL.

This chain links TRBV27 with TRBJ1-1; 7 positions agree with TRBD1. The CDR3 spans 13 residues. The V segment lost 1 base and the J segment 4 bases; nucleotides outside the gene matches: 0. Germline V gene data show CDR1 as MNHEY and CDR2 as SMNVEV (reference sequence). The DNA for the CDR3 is TGTGCCAGCAGTTTATACAGGGGCACTGAAGCTTTCTTT. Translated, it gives CASSLYRGTEAFF.

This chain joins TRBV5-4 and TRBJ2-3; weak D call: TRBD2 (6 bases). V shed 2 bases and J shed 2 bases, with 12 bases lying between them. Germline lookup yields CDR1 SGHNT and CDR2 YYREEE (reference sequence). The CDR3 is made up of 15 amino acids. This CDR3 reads CASSFGGTDTDTQYF. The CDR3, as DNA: TGTGCCAGCAGCTTTGGTGGGACTGACACAGATACGCAGTATTTT.

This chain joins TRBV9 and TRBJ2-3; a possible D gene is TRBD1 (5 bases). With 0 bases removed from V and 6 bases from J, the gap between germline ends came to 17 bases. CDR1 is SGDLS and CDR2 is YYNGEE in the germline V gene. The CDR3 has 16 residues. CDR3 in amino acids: CASSVEDKNHRDTQYF. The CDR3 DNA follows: TGTGCCAGCAGCGTAGAGGACAAGAACCACAGGGATACGCAGTATTTT.

CDR3 sequence: CASSDLAGVGDTQYF. The CDR3 nucleotides are TGTGCCAGCAGTGACCTAGCGGGAGTGGGAGATACGCAGTATTTT. This rearrangement joins TRBV6-1 to TRBJ2-3; 10 bases are a match to TRBD2. This CDR3 has 15 residues. Trimming cost V 3 bases and J 5 bases; bases outside gene matches: 5. The germline CDR1 and CDR2 sequences are MNHNS and SASEGT.

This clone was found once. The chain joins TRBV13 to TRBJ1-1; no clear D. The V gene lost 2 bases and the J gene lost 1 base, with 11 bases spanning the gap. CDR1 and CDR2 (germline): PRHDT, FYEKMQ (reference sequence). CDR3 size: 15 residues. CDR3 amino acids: CASSLTGVKNTEAFF. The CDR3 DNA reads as TGTGCCAGCAGCTTAACGGGTGTGAAGAACACTGAAGCTTTCTTT.